This TCR beta chain came from a study of T cell repertoires in cytomegalovirus infection. The overall study: Recently identified HLA-C-restricted CMV epitopes and well-studied HLA-B-restricted CMV epitopes were used by the study. It can be stated that public TCR beta signatures indicated CMV infection as well as a matching HLA type.

TCRdb reanalysed the reads using MiXCR and keeps one entry per CDR3 protein. Among about 570,000 distinct CDR3 sequences listed, 40% were seen once. This clonotype was counted a few times. Its target is unknown. The CDR3 runs 12 residues. Germline CDR1 reads SEHNR; CDR2 reads FQNEAQ (reference sequence). Trimming cost V 5 bases and J 6 bases, with 11 bases left between them. V is TRBV7-9 and J is TRBJ2-7, with no clear D. This specimen was cultured PBMCs, taken from culture after CMV antigen stimulation. The receptor was isolated from a human donor in good health (CMV status not recorded). Some clones in this sample may be carry-over from other donors' samples. CDR3 sequence reads: CASSLNRLEQYF. CDR3 DNA sequence: TGTGCCAGCAGCCTAAATCGGCTCGAGCAGTACTTC.